The source of this T cell receptor beta chain is a study of response to subunit inactivated influenza vaccine. V lost 6 bases to trimming and J lost 8 bases; unmatched junction nucleotides: 5. The germline V gene encodes CDR1 SNHLY and CDR2 FYNNEI. The CDR3 spans 14 residues. Study conclusions and caveats: Authors proposed each seasonal influenza vaccination draws in few new T cells.

To note about this clonotype: Its antigen is as yet unknown.

TCRdb reprocessed the RT-PCR reads via MiXCR and lists one record per CDR3 protein. The repertoire consists of approximately 480,000 distinct CDR3 sequences, with over 9.5% occurring once and the leading ten covering approximately 12%. The chain combines TRBV2 with TRBJ2-1; 12 bases fit TRBD2. This TCR came from a man aged 50-59 years who received an inactivated influenza vaccine. Specimen: PBMCs from blood, collected 40 to 50 days after vaccination. The CDR3 nucleotides are TGTGCCAGCAGACGGACTAGCGGGGAGTATGAGCAGTTCTTC. It encodes CASRRTSGEYEQFF.